The T cell receptor (beta chain) under discussion was sequenced for a study of T cell responses to AZD1222 COVID-19 vaccine. Study findings and constraints: It was only after the peak T cell response that any repertoires were sampled. Close to half of spike-specific TCRs reportedly recognize unmutated variant regions.

Investigators merged groups given second doses at roughly 4 or roughly 12 weeks. The table came from immunoSEQ multiplex PCR; TCRdb's copy has only in-frame clones and leaves some out. This table has about 70,000 clones, about 90% appearing once. Comment on this clone: The target antigen is unknown.

Germline CDR1 SGHDT, CDR2 YYEEEE. The V gene lost 5 bases and the J gene lost 1 base, with 12 bases spanning the gap. The CDR3 sequence is 14 residues long. This sequence originates from an adult who received the AZD1222 COVID-19 vaccine. The material was peripheral blood, obtained 28 days after the second AZD1222 dose. The chain combines TRBV5-6 with TRBJ1-2; D remains unclear. The CDR3, as DNA: TGTGCCAGCAGAGGGTTTTCTGGTAACTATGGCTACACCTTC. Protein sequence: CASRGFSGNYGYTF.